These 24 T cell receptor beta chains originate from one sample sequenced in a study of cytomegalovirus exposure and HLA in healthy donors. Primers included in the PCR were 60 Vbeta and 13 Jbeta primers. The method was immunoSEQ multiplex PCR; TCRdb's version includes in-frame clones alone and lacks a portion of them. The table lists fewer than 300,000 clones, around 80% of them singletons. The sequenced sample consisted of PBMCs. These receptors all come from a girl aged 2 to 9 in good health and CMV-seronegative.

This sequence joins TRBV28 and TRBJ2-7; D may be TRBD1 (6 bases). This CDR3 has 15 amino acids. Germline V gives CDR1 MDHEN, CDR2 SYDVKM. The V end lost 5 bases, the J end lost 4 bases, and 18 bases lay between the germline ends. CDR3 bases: TGTGCCAGCAGTCCAACCCACAGGGTTCGGTACGAGCAGTACTTC. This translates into CASSPTHRVRYEQYF.

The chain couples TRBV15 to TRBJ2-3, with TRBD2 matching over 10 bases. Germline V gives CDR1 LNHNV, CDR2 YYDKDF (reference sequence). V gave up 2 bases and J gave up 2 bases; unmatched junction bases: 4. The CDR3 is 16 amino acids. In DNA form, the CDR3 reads TGTGCCACCAGCAGAAGACTAGCGGGCATCACAGATACGCAGTATTTT. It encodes CATSRRLAGITDTQYF.

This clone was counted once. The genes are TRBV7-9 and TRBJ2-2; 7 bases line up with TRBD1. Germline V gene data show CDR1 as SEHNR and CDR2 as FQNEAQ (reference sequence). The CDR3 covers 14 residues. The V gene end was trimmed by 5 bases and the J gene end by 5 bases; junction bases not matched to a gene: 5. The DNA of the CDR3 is TGTGCCAGCAGCATCCTACAGGGGACCGGGGAGCTGTTTTTT. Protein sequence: CASSILQGTGELFF.

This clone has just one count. The CDR3 reads CASSDLGQSTEAFF. The CDR3 DNA sequence: TGTGCCAGCAGTGACCTCGGACAGTCCACTGAAGCTTTCTTT. The chain combines TRBV2 with TRBJ1-1, with D possibly TRBD1 on 6 matching bases. CDR1 is SNHLY and CDR2 is FYNNEI in the germline V gene. The CDR3 length is 14 residues. V was shortened by 3 bases and J by 4 bases, with 12 bases between the two germline ends. The variable domain in full, completed from reference TRBV2 and TRBJ1-1, reads EPEVTQTPSHQVTQMGQEVILRCVPISNHLYFYWYRQILGQKVEFLVSFYNNEISEKSEIFDDQFSVERPDGSNFTLKIRSTKLEDSAMYFCASSDLGQSTEAFFGQGTRLTVV.

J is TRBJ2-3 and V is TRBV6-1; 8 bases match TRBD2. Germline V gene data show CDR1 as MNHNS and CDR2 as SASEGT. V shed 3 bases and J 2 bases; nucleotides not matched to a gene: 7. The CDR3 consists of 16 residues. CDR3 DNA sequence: TGTGCCAGCAGTGAGTCTACTAGCGGATCCACAGATACGCAGTATTTT. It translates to CASSESTSGSTDTQYF.

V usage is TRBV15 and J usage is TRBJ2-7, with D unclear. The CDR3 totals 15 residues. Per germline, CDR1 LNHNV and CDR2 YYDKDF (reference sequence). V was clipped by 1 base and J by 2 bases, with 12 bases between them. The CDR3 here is CATSRGYTEPYEQYF. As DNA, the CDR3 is TGTGCCACCAGCAGAGGGTACACCGAACCCTACGAGCAGTACTTC.

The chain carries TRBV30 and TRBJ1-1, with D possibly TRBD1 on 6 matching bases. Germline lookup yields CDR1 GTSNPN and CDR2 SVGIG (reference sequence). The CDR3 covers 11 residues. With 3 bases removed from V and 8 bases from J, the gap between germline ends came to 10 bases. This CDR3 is CAWSRQAEAFF. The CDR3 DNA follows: TGTGCCTGGAGCCGACAGGCGGAAGCTTTCTTT.

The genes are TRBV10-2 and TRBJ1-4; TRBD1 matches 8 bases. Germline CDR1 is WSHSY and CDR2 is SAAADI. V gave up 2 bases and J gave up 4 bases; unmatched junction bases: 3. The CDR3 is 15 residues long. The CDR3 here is CASSELTGGNEKLFF. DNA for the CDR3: TGCGCCAGCAGTGAGCTAACAGGGGGTAATGAAAAACTGTTTTTT.

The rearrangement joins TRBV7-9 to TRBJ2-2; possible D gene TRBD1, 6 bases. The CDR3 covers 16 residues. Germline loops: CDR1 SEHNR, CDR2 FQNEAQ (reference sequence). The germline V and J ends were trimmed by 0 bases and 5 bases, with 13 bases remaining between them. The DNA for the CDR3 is TGTGCCAGCAGCTTAGCGGGGGCTTCGGGGACCGGGGAGCTGTTTTTT. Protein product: CASSLAGASGTGELFF.

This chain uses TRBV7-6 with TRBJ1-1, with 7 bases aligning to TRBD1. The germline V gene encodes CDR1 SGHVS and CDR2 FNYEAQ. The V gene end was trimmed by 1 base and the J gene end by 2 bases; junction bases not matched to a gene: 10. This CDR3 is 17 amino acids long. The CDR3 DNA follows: TGTGCCAGCAGCTTAGTAACGACAGGGCCACTAAACACTGAAGCTTTCTTT. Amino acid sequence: CASSLVTTGPLNTEAFF.

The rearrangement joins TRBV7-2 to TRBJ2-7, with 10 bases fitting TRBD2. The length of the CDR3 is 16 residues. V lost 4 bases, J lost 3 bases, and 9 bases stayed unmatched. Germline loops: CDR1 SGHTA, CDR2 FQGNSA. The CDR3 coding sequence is TGTGCCAGCAGCTCAGTGGTCCAGCGGGGGGGCTACGAGCAGTACTTC. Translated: CASSSVVQRGGYEQYF. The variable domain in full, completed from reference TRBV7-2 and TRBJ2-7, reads GAGVSQSPSNKVTEKGKDVELRCDPISGHTALYWYRQSLGQGLEFLIYFQGNSAPDKSGLPSDRFSAERTGGSVSTLTIQRTQQEDSAVYLCASSSVVQRGGYEQYFGPGTRLTVT.

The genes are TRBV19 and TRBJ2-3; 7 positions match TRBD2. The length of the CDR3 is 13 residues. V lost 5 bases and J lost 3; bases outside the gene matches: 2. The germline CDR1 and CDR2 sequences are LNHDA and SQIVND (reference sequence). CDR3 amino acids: CASSRGGTDTQYF. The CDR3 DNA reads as TGTGCCAGTAGTCGGGGAGGGACAGATACGCAGTATTTT.

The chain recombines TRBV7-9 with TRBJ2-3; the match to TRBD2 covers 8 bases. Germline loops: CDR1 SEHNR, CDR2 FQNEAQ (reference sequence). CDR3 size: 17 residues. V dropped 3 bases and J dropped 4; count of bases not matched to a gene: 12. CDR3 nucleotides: TGTGCCAGCAGCTTTCCCGGGTTTAGCGGGAACGCAGATACGCAGTATTTT. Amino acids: CASSFPGFSGNADTQYF.

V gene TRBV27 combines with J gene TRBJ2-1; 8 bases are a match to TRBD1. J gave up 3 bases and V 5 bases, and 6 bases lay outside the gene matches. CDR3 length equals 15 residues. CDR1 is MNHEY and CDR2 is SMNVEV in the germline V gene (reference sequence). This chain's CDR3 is CASSPRTGIYNEQFF. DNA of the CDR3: TGTGCCAGCAGTCCAAGGACAGGGATCTACAATGAGCAGTTCTTC.

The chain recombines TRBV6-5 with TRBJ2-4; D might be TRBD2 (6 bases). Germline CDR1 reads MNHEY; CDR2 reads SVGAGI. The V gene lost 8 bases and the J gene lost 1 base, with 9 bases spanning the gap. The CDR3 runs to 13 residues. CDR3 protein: CASGAGAKNIQYF. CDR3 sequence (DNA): TGTGCCAGCGGTGCGGGGGCCAAAAACATTCAGTACTTC.

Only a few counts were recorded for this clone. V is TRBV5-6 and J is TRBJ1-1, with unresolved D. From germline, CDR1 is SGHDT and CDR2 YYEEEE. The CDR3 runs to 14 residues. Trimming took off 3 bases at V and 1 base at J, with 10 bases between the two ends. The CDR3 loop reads CASSSFAENTEAFF. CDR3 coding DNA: TGTGCCAGCAGCTCCTTCGCAGAGAACACTGAAGCTTTCTTT.

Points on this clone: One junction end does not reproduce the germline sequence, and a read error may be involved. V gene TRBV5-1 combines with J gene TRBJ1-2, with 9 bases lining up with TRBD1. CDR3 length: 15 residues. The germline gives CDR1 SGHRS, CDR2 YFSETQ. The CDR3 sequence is CASSLTLGQGEGYAF. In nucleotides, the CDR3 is TGCGCCAGCAGCTTGACGCTGGGACAGGGAGAGGGCTACGCCTTC.

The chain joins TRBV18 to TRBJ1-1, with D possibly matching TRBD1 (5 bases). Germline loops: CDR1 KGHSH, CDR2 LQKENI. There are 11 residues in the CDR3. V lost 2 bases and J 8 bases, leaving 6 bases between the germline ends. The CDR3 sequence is CASSPSGEAFF. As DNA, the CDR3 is TGTGCCAGCTCACCATCAGGGGAAGCTTTCTTT. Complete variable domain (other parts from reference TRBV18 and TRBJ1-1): NAGVMQNPRHLVRRRGQEARLRCSPMKGHSHVYWYRQLPEEGLKFMVYLQKENIIDESGMPKERFSAEFPKEGPSILRIQQVVRGDSAAYFCASSPSGEAFFGQGTRLTVV.

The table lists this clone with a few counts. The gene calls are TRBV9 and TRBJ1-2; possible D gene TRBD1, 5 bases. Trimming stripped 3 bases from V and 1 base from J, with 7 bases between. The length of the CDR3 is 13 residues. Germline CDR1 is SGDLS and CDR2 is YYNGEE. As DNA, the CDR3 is TGTGCCAGCAGCGGACAGAGTAACTATGGCTACACCTTC. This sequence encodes CASSGQSNYGYTF.

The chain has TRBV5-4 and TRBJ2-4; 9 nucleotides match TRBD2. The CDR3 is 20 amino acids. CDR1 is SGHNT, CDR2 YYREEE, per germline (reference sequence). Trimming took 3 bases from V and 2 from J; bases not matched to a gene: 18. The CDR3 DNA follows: TGTGCCAGCAGCTCCGGGGGGGCTAGCGGGACTTTCGGGACCAAAAACATTCAGTACTTC. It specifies CASSSGGASGTFGTKNIQYF.

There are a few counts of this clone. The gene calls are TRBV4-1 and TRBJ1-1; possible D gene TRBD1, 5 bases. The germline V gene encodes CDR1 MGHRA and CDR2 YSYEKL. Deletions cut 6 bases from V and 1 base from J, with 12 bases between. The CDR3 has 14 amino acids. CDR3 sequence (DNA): TGCGCCAGCAGGGGACTCCTGAAGAACACTGAAGCTTTCTTT. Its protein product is CASRGLLKNTEAFF.

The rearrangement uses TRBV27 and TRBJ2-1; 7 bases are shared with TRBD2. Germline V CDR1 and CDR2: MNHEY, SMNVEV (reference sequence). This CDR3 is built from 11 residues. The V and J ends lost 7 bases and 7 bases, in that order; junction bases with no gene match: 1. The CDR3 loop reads CASTGGNEQFF. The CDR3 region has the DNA TGTGCCAGCACCGGGGGGAATGAGCAGTTCTTC.

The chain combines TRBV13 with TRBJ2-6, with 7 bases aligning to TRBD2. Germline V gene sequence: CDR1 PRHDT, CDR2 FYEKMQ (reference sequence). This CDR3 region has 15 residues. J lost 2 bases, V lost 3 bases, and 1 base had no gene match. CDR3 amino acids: CASSLGGTGANVLTF. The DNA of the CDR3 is TGTGCCAGCAGCTTGGGAGGGACTGGGGCCAACGTCCTGACTTTC.

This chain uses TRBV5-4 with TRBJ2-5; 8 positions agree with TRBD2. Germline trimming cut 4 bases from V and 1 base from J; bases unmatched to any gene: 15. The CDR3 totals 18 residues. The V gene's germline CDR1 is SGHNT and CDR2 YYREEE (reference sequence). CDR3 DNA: TGTGCCAGCAGCCTCGGTGGGCTGGGCGGGGGGATCCAAGAGACCCAGTACTTC. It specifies CASSLGGLGGGIQETQYF.